This entry lists 20 T cell receptor beta chains sequenced from one sample in a study of cytomegalovirus exposure and HLA in healthy donors. The repertoire was sequenced with immunoSEQ multiplex PCR; TCRdb's copy has only in-frame clones and lacks some. This sample carries some 350,000 clones, about nine tenths of them seen once, and the ten largest clones take over 1%. Sequencing was done on a sample of PBMCs. These receptors came from a woman aged 30 to 39 in good health and CMV-seropositive.

The CDR3 loop is CASSGSGDPDTQYF. The CDR3 nucleotides are TGTGCCAGCAGTGGGTCAGGAGACCCAGATACGCAGTATTTT. This rearrangement joins TRBV27 to TRBJ2-3; no reliable D call. The CDR3 spans 14 residues. Germline loops: CDR1 MNHEY, CDR2 SMNVEV (reference sequence). V lost 5 bases and J 4 bases, leaving 13 bases between the germline ends.

The chain links TRBV18 to TRBJ2-7; D ambiguous. Germline lookup yields CDR1 KGHSH and CDR2 LQKENI. Deletions cut 2 bases from V and 2 bases from J, with 13 bases between. There are 15 residues in the CDR3. This chain's CDR3 is CASSPTGQVTYEQYF. The CDR3 nucleotides are TGTGCCAGCTCACCAACTGGGCAGGTGACCTACGAGCAGTACTTC.

The gene calls are TRBV7-9 and TRBJ2-1; no clear D. The CDR3 is 16 amino acids. CDR1 and CDR2 from the germline V gene are SEHNR and FQNEAQ (reference sequence). V lost 1 base and J 1 base, leaving 11 bases between the germline ends. CDR3 sequence: CASSLGPSGSYNEQFF. The CDR3 DNA follows: TGTGCCAGCAGCTTAGGGCCTTCAGGTTCCTACAATGAGCAGTTCTTC.

This CDR3 is CASSGSGGDGYTF. The CDR3 DNA reads as TGTGCCAGCAGCGGAAGCGGAGGCGATGGCTACACCTTC. The rearrangement uses TRBV9 and TRBJ1-2, with D unclear. The CDR3 has 13 residues. V was trimmed by 3 bases and J by 6 bases, leaving 12 bases between them. The germline CDR1 and CDR2 sequences are SGDLS and YYNGEE.

This clone has a single count. The rearrangement uses TRBV10-3 and TRBJ1-3; no clear D gene. CDR1 ENHRY and CDR2 SYGVKD come from the germline V gene. V lost 6 bases to trimming and J lost 6 bases, with 24 bases between them. The CDR3 runs 17 residues. CDR3 region: CAISAPDNRRWENTIYF. For the CDR3, the DNA is TGTGCCATCAGCGCCCCGGATAATCGAAGGTGGGAAAACACCATATATTTT.

The chain combines TRBV7-8 with TRBJ1-5; D is possibly TRBD1 (6 bases). The CDR3 consists of 13 residues. The V end lost 6 bases, the J end lost 5 bases, and 11 bases lay between the germline ends. CDR1 is SGHVS, CDR2 FQNEAQ, per germline. The CDR3 protein is CASSGGRDQPQHF. CDR3 nucleotides: TGTGCCAGCAGTGGGGGGCGGGATCAGCCCCAGCATTTT. Supplemented by reference TRBV7-8 and TRBJ1-5, the full variable domain reads GAGVSQSPRYKVAKRGQDVALRCDPISGHVSLFWYQQALGQGPEFLTYFQNEAQLDKSGLPSDRFFAERPEGSVSTLKIQRTQQEDSAVYLCASSGGRDQPQHFGDGTRLSIL.

This clone was seen more than once but under ten times. The chain employs TRBV6-1 and TRBJ2-7; TRBD1 matches at 7 bases. V was clipped by 6 bases and J by 2 bases; unmatched bases: 7. The CDR3 runs 14 residues. The germline V gene encodes CDR1 MNHNS and CDR2 SASEGT. The CDR3 sequence: CASRAPGTAYEQYF. CDR3 coding DNA: TGTGCCAGCAGAGCCCCGGGGACAGCCTACGAGCAGTACTTC.

The chain couples TRBV6-1 to TRBJ1-6; D is unclear. V lost 4 bases, J lost 8 bases, and 6 bases lay in between. In germline, CDR1 is MNHNS, CDR2 SASEGT. This CDR3 contains 12 residues. This CDR3 reads CASSGPHSPLHF. The CDR3 nucleotides read TGTGCCAGCAGTGGCCCCCATTCACCCCTCCACTTT.

The V gene is TRBV5-1, the J gene TRBJ1-3; D gene uncertain. Germline V lookup: CDR1 SGHRS, CDR2 YFSETQ. This CDR3 is built from 15 residues. V shed 0 bases and J shed 2 bases, with 9 bases lying between them. The CDR3 region is CASSLGLGPGNTIYF. The CDR3 DNA follows: TGCGCCAGCAGCTTGGGCCTGGGCCCTGGAAACACCATATATTTT.

This chain joins TRBV20-1 and TRBJ2-7, with a possible D match to TRBD2 (5 bases). The CDR3 has 11 residues. Germline V gene lookup returns CDR1 DFQATT and CDR2 SNEGSKA (reference sequence). The V end was cut by 1 base, the J end by 7 bases, with 8 bases between. The CDR3 loop is CSARGSGEQYF. Here the CDR3 DNA reads TGCAGTGCTAGAGGATCGGGAGAGCAGTACTTC.

The sample holds one count of this clone. The sample contains more than one DNA sequence encoding this CDR3. The chain recombines TRBV28 with TRBJ1-4; TRBD1 agrees at 11 bases. The CDR3 has 14 residues. CDR1 is MDHEN, CDR2 SYDVKM, per germline. The trim removed 4 bases at V and 7 bases at J, leaving 2 bases unmatched. The CDR3 spells CASSWTGGSEKLFF. CDR3 nucleotide sequence: TGTGCCAGCAGTTGGACAGGGGGCAGTGAAAAACTGTTTTTT.

The genes are TRBV7-7 and TRBJ2-2; maybe TRBD1 (6 bases). V lost 5 bases, J lost 10 bases, and 14 bases lay in between. Germline lookup yields CDR1 SSHAT and CDR2 FNYEAQ (reference sequence). CDR3 length: 13 residues. CDR3 protein: CASSTGQPAELFF. The DNA of the CDR3 is TGTGCCAGCAGCACCGGACAGCCTGCGGAGCTGTTTTTT. Based on the CDR3 plus reference TRBV7-7 and TRBJ2-2, the full variable domain is GAGVSQSPRYKVTKRGQDVTLRCDPISSHATLYWYQQALGQGPEFLTYFNYEAQPDKSGLPSDRFSAERPEGSISTLTIQRTEQRDSAMYRCASSTGQPAELFFGEGSRLTVL.

V usage is TRBV5-6 and J usage is TRBJ2-1; D perhaps matches TRBD2 (6 bases). Germline CDR1 and CDR2: SGHDT and YYEEEE. With 2 bases removed from V and 0 bases from J, the gap between germline ends came to 15 bases. The CDR3 runs to 17 residues. CDR3 in DNA: TGTGCCAGCAGCTTAGCAGCCGGGACTCCCTCCTACAATGAGCAGTTCTTC. This codes for CASSLAAGTPSYNEQFF.

The chain carries TRBV27 and TRBJ2-7; 10 bases agree with TRBD1. Trimming took 5 bases from V and 1 from J; bases not matched to a gene: 5. This CDR3 is built from 15 residues. Germline-derived CDR1 and CDR2 are MNHEY and SMNVEV (reference sequence). Here the CDR3 DNA reads TGTGCCAGCAGTCCCGACAGGGGGCTTTCCTACGAGCAGTACTTC. It translates to CASSPDRGLSYEQYF.

The chain uses TRBV27 and TRBJ2-1; TRBD2 matches 15 bases. J was trimmed by 0 bases and V by 5 bases; bases with no gene match: 8. CDR1 and CDR2 from the germline V gene are MNHEY and SMNVEV (reference sequence). The CDR3 is 19 amino acids. The CDR3 coding sequence is TGTGCCAGCAGTCCTCGTGGACTAGCGGGGGGGCTCTCCTACAATGAGCAGTTCTTC. Protein product: CASSPRGLAGGLSYNEQFF.

This sequence joins TRBV9 and TRBJ1-1; D not resolved. This CDR3 has 15 residues. V lost 0 bases and J 0 bases, leaving 9 bases between the germline ends. Germline V gene lookup returns CDR1 SGDLS and CDR2 YYNGEE. The CDR3 DNA sequence: TGTGCCAGCAGCGTAGTCCCCCATGTGAACACTGAAGCTTTCTTT. Residues: CASSVVPHVNTEAFF.

This chain connects TRBV30 to TRBJ2-3; D tentatively fits TRBD1 or TRBD2 (5 bases each). Germline CDR1 and CDR2: GTSNPN and SVGIG (reference sequence). The CDR3 spans 13 residues. The V gene lost 4 bases and the J gene lost 6 bases, with 14 bases spanning the gap. The CDR3 is CAWNEGSGDTQYF. In nucleotides, the CDR3 is TGTGCCTGGAACGAGGGGTCAGGTGATACGCAGTATTTT.

This rearrangement joins TRBV18 to TRBJ1-6, with a possible D match to TRBD1 (5 bases). In germline, CDR1 is KGHSH, CDR2 LQKENI. Trimming stripped 4 bases from V and 3 bases from J, with 16 bases between. The CDR3 extends over 17 amino acids. The CDR3 here is CASSRRVDSGYNSPLHF. CDR3 DNA: TGTGCCAGCTCACGGCGTGTTGACAGCGGCTATAATTCACCCCTCCACTTT.

J is TRBJ1-1 and V is TRBV29-1; 7 positions match TRBD1. Germline-derived CDR1 and CDR2 are SQVTM and ANQGSEA. After removal of 6 bases from V and 5 bases from J, the junction contained 12 bases not matched to a gene. The CDR3 sequence is 14 residues long. CDR3 region: CSVWEGARGTEAFF. Here the CDR3 DNA reads TGCAGCGTCTGGGAGGGGGCGCGGGGAACTGAAGCTTTCTTT.

The chain recombines TRBV2 with TRBJ2-2; D is unresolved. V was cut by 2 bases and J by 4 bases, with 17 bases left in between. CDR1 is SNHLY, CDR2 FYNNEI, per germline. This CDR3 region has 17 residues. CDR3 nucleotide sequence: TGTGCCAGCAGTGAACGTAGGGCAGGTCGCGGCACCGGGGAGCTGTTTTTT. Its translation: CASSERRAGRGTGELFF.